Listed below are T cell receptor beta chains from one sample, sequenced in a study of blood T cell repertoires in COVID-19. The protocol was immunoSEQ multiplex PCR, while the TCRdb copy is restricted to in-frame clones and leaves out a portion. The top ten hold 1.9% of the sample, which has fewer than 90,000 clones, roughly 88% seen once. Source material: peripheral blood. The receptors stem from a woman of 80 years or more with active or convalescent COVID-19. The CDR3 runs from the conserved cysteine through the conserved F or W. The D gene is left open where the match is weak. Only part of the rows carry a size: once, few, many, or a class if the clone is expanded.

d_call | clone_size | j_call | v_call | cdr3_nt | cdr3_aa
NA | NA | TRBJ1-1 | TRBV7-2 | TGTGCCAGCAGCTTACTTTCAGGGTTTGAAGCTTTCTTT | CASSLLSGFEAFF
TRBD1 | NA | TRBJ2-7 | TRBV5-6 | TGTGCCAGCAGCGCCAATCCAGGGACAGATCCCTCCTACGAGCAGTACTTC | CASSANPGTDPSYEQYF
TRBD2 | NA | TRBJ2-7 | TRBV11-3 | TGTGCCAGCAGCACTAGCGGGAGATACGAGCAGTACTTC | CASSTSGRYEQYF
TRBD1 | NA | TRBJ1-2 | TRBV5-6 | TGTGCCAGCAGCTTGTCCTCGACAGGGCGAGGCTACACCTTC | CASSLSSTGRGYTF
NA | NA | TRBJ1-1 | TRBV5-1 | TGCGCCAGCAGCCCTGCAGGGAACACTGAAGCTTTCTTT | CASSPAGNTEAFF
NA | NA | TRBJ1-2 | TRBV12-3/TRBV12-4 | TGTGCCAGCAGTTTTGGGGGGGACTATGGCTACACCTTC | CASSFGGDYGYTF
NA | NA | TRBJ2-3 | TRBV21-1 | TGTGCCAGCAGCAATTACTATAACACAGATACGCAGTATTTT | CASSNYYNTDTQYF
NA | NA | TRBJ2-3 | TRBV19 | TGTGCCAGTAGTAGTCGGCTAGGCGTCGCTACGCAGTATTTT | CASSSRLGVATQYF
TRBD2 | NA | TRBJ2-1 | TRBV19 | TGTGCCAGTAGTGTGGGGACTAGCGGGGGGGCCAATGAGCAGTTCTTC | CASSVGTSGGANEQFF
NA | NA | TRBJ2-5 | TRBV4-2 | TGTGCCAGCAGCCAAGATGGACAGCTGGAGACCCAGTACTTC | CASSQDGQLETQYF
TRBD2 | NA | TRBJ2-5 | TRBV7-6 | TGTGCCAGCAGCCCCCGGAGCGGGAGGGCCGGGGAGACCCAGTACTTC | CASSPRSGRAGETQYF
NA | NA | TRBJ2-7 | TRBV11-3 | TGTGCCAGCAGCGTACAGGGATACGAGCAGTACTTC | CASSVQGYEQYF
NA | NA | TRBJ1-1 | TRBV6-6 | TGTGCCAGCAGTTACTCAGAGGGAACCACTGAAGCTTTCTTT | CASSYSEGTTEAFF
TRBD1 | NA | TRBJ1-6 | TRBV9 | TGTGCCAGCAGCCCCCTGCAGGGACAGCCTAATTCACCCCTCCACTTT | CASSPLQGQPNSPLHF
TRBD1 | NA | TRBJ1-5 | TRBV5-5 | TGTGCCAGCAGCCTAAGGACAGGGGGTAATAGCAATCAGCCCCAGCATTTT | CASSLRTGGNSNQPQHF
TRBD1 | NA | TRBJ1-1 | TRBV5-1 | TGCGCCAGCAGCATACGACAGGGGACTGAAGCTTTCTTT | CASSIRQGTEAFF
NA | NA | TRBJ2-2 | TRBV4-3 | TGCGCCAGCAGCCAAGATGGTGGGAGAAACACCGGGGAGCTGTTTTTT | CASSQDGGRNTGELFF
NA | NA | TRBJ2-7 | TRBV7-9 | TGTGCCAGCAGCTTACTGTTCCCCCAGGGCTACGAGCAGTACTTC | CASSLLFPQGYEQYF
TRBD2 | NA | TRBJ2-3 | TRBV5-4 | TGTGCCAGCAGCTCGGGACTAGCGAGCACAGATACGCAGTATTTT | CASSSGLASTDTQYF
TRBD2 | once | TRBJ2-3 | TRBV27 | TGTGCCAGCAGTTTAAGCGGGGGAACAGATACGCAGTATTTT | CASSLSGGTDTQYF
TRBD1 | once | TRBJ1-2 | TRBV9 | TGTGCCAGCAGCGGCAGACAGGGCTCTACTTCCTATGGCTACACCTTC | CASSGRQGSTSYGYTF
NA | few | TRBJ1-6 | TRBV7-9 | TGTGCCAGCAGCTTAGCTCTTGGGGCGGGAAATTCACCCCTCCACTTT | CASSLALGAGNSPLHF
NA | NA | TRBJ2-7 | TRBV11-3 | TGTGCCAGCAGCCCCCTTAGAAACTCCTACGAGCAGTACTTC | CASSPLRNSYEQYF
NA | NA | TRBJ1-5 | TRBV5-8 | TGTGCCAGCAGCTTGGTGGGACTCGTTCAGCCCCAGCATTTT | CASSLVGLVQPQHF
NA | NA | TRBJ1-1 | TRBV12-5 | TGTGCTACAACAGGGACCCGGACCCTGAACACTGAAGCTTTCTTT | CATTGTRTLNTEAFF
NA | NA | TRBJ2-7 | TRBV7-3 | TGTGCCAGCAGCCCCCTCCCGGGGAGCTCCTACGAGCAGTACTTC | CASSPLPGSSYEQYF
NA | NA | TRBJ1-5 | TRBV5-1 | TGCGCCAGCAGCAGAGGAGGGAATCAGCCCCAGCATTTT | CASSRGGNQPQHF
NA | NA | TRBJ1-5 | TRBV18 | TGTGCCAGCTCAGCCGGGGGACTGGGCAATCAGCCCCAGCATTTT | CASSAGGLGNQPQHF
TRBD1 | NA | TRBJ1-4 | TRBV4-3 | TGCGCCAGCAGCCATGGTGCATCGACAGGGGCGCCGGAAGAAAAACTGTTTTTT | CASSHGASTGAPEEKLFF
TRBD2 | NA | TRBJ2-1 | TRBV11-2 | TGTGCCAGCAGCTTAGGTGGCGGACTAGGGCTTTTTGATGAGCAGTTCTTC | CASSLGGGLGLFDEQFF
NA | few | TRBJ2-2 | TRBV6-2/TRBV6-3 | TGTGCCAGCAGCCTTCTCCCCGGGGAGCTGTTTTTT | CASSLLPGELFF
NA | NA | TRBJ2-1 | TRBV7-9 | TGTGCCAGCAGCTTAAATCAAAATAGGTTCTTC | CASSLNQNRFF
TRBD2 | NA | TRBJ2-3 | TRBV12-5 | TGTGCTAGTGGACCTGGGACTAGCGGGAGCTCAGATACGCAGTATTTT | CASGPGTSGSSDTQYF
TRBD2 | NA | TRBJ2-4 | TRBV18 | TGTGCCAGCTCACCACTGTCGGGAGGGGCCAAAAACATTCAGTACTTC | CASSPLSGGAKNIQYF
NA | NA | TRBJ2-7 | TRBV7-8 | TGTGCCAGCAGCTCCCTACCCACAGGGCTCGAGCAGTACTTC | CASSSLPTGLEQYF
NA | NA | TRBJ1-1 | TRBV27 | TGTGCCAGCAGACACAGGGTAAGCACTGAAGCTTTCTTT | CASRHRVSTEAFF
NA | NA | TRBJ1-1 | TRBV7-9 | TGTGCCAGCAGCTTTTATGTGAACACTGAAGCTTTCTTT | CASSFYVNTEAFF
NA | NA | TRBJ2-5 | TRBV18 | TGTGCCAGCTCACCGACGGAGACCAAGACCCAGTACTTC | CASSPTETKTQYF
TRBD1 | NA | TRBJ1-2 | TRBV3-1/TRBV3-2 | TGTGCCAGCAGCCAAAGGGGGACAGGGGGCCGGTATGGCTACACCTTC | CASSQRGTGGRYGYTF
NA | NA | TRBJ1-5 | TRBV18 | TGTGCCAGCTCACCAGTGGACAGCCTAAATCAGCCCCAGCATTTT | CASSPVDSLNQPQHF
NA | NA | TRBJ1-2 | TRBV7-9 | TGTGCCAGCAGCCCCCCCTTATACACGTCCAACTATGGCTACACCTTC | CASSPPLYTSNYGYTF
TRBD2 | NA | TRBJ2-5 | TRBV11-3 | TGTGCCAGCACTCTAATGGGACTAGCGGGAGAAGAGACCCAGTACTTC | CASTLMGLAGEETQYF
TRBD2 | NA | TRBJ2-5 | TRBV5-1 | TGCGCCAGCGCAGCAGCGGGGTGGGGGGAGACCCAGTACTTC | CASAAAGWGETQYF
NA | NA | TRBJ1-2 | TRBV5-6 | TGTGCCAGCAGCTCGACAGTAAACTATGGCTACACCTTC | CASSSTVNYGYTF
NA | NA | TRBJ2-7 | TRBV10-3 | TGTGCCACAGGACTGGAGGTGAGGGAGCAGTACTTC | CATGLEVREQYF